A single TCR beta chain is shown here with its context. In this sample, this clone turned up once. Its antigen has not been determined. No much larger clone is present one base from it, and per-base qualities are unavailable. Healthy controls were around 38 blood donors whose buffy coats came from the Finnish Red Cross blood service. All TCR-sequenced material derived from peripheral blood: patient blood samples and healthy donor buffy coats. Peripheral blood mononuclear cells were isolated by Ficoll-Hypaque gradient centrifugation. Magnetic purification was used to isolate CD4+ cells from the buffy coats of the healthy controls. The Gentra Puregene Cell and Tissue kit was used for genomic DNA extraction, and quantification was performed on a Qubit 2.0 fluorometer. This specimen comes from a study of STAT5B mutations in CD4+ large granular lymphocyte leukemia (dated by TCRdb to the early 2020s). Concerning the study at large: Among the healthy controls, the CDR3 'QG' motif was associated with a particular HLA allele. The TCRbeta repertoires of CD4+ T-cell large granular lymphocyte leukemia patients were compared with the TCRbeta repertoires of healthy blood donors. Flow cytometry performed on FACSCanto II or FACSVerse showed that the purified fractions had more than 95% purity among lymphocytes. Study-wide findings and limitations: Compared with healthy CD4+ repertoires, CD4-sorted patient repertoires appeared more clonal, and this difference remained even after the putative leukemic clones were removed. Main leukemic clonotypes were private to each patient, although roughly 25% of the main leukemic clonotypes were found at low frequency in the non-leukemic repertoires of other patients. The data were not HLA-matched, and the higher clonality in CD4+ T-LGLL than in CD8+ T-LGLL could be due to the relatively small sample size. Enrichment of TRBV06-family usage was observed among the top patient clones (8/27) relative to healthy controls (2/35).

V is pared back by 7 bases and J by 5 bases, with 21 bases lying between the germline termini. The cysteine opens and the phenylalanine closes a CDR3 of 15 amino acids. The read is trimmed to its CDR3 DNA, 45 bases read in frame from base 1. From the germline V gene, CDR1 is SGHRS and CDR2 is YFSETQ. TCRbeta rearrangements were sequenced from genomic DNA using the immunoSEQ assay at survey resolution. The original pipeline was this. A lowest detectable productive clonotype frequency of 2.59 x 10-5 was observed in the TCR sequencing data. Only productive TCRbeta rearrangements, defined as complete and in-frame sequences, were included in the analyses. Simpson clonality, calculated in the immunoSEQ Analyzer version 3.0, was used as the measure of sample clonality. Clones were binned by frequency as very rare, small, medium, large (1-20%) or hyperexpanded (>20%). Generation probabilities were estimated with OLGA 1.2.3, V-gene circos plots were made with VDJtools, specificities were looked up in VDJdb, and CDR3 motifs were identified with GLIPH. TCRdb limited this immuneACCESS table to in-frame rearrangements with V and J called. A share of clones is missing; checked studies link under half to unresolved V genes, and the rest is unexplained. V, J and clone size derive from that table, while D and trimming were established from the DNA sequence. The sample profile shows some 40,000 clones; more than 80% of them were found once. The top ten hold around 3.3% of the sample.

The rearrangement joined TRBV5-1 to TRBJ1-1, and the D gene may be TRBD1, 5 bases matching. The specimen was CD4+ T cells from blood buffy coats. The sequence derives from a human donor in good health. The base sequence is TGCGCCAGCGCGGGAGGGGCCCCTCAGAGTACTGAAGCTTTCTTT. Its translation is CASAGGAPQSTEAFF.